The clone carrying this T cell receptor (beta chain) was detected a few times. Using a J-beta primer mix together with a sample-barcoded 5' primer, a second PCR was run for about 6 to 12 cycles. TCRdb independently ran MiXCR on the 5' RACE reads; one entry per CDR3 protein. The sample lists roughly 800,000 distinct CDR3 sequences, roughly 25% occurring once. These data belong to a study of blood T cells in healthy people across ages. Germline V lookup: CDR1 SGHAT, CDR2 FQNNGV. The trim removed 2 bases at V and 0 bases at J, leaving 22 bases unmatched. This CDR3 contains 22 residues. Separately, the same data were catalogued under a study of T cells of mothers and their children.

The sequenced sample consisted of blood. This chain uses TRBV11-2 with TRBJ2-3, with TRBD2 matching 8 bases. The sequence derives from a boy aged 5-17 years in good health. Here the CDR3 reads CASSLPGPSPLAGDSSTDTQYF. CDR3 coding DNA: TGTGCCAGCAGCTTACCCGGCCCTTCCCCGCTAGCGGGCGACTCTAGCACAGATACGCAGTATTTT.